This T cell receptor (beta chain) emerged from a study of T cell clusters in autoimmune cytopenias. General study findings and limits: The cluster-lack signature was not seen for secondary cytopenia versus chronic lymphocytic leukemia.

TRB rearrangements were amplified by touch-down multiplex PCR with mixed TRB-A/B primers. TCRdb processed the multiplex PCR reads again and assigns one entry to each CDR3 protein, with no DNA. This repertoire comprises approximately 590 distinct CDR3 sequences; its ten largest clones make up more than 25%. In the case of this clonotype: What it binds is not known.

The CDR3 loop spans 16 amino acids. Germline V gives CDR1 SGHNT, CDR2 YYREEE (reference sequence). TRB was amplified from roughly 0.25 ug of peripheral blood genomic DNA per sample. Untreated chronic lymphocytic leukemia controls without autoimmune cytopenia had mean and median ages of 65 and 63 years. These same data were also listed under a study on T cell repertoires in aging, cancer and after chemotherapy. That work contributes: Across the chemotherapy interval, each cancer cohort showed higher median generation probability, suggesting thymic rebound. No conclusions about immunological memory after chemotherapy can be drawn from the repertoire data.

The clonotype comes from a human donor with chronic lymphocytic leukemia. The J gene is TRBJ2-7, the V gene TRBV5-4; TCRdb's assignment of TRBD1 cannot be checked, as there is no DNA. Sequenced: peripheral blood. CDR3 sequence: CASSATGLTPFYEQYF.